These T cell receptor beta chains were read from a single sample in a study of shared clonotypes between healthy human individuals. Produced via immunoSEQ multiplex PCR; TCRdb's table is partial and in-frame only. The sample holds about 2.1 million clones, roughly 91% seen once. What was sequenced was naive CD8+ T cells from PBMCs. These receptor sequences come from a young man in good health. Some clones in this sample may be carry-over from other donors' samples. CDR3s include the opening cysteine and the closing phenylalanine or tryptophan. D genes are given only for firm matches. Size is omitted from some rows. Given values are once, few, many or a class for expanded clones.

j_call | v_call | d_call | clone_size | cdr3_nt | cdr3_aa
TRBJ2-7 | TRBV27 | TRBD1 | once | TGTGCCAGCTCCACGGGCCCCGGGACAGGGACCTACGAGCAGTACTTC | CASSTGPGTGTYEQYF
TRBJ2-1 | TRBV7-9 | TRBD2 | NA | TGTGCCAGCAGCGCGATACTAGCGGGATATATCAATGAGCAGTTCTTC | CASSAILAGYINEQFF
TRBJ2-5 | TRBV28 | NA | NA | TGTGCCAGCACCGCCGTAGAGACCCAGTACTTC | CASTAVETQYF
TRBJ1-1 | TRBV27 | TRBD1 | NA | TGTGCCAGCAGTTTATCGGGGCAGGGGGGGACTGAAGCTTTCTTT | CASSLSGQGGTEAFF
TRBJ1-2 | TRBV28 | NA | few | TGTGCCAGCAGTCGGCCACAGGGCGTGGAAGGCTACACCTTC | CASSRPQGVEGYTF
TRBJ1-2 | TRBV5-1 | TRBD1 | NA | TGCGCCAGCAGCTGGTCGGGACAGGGGGCTTCCTATGGCTACACCTTC | CASSWSGQGASYGYTF
TRBJ2-1 | TRBV7-8 | NA | NA | TGTGCCAGCAGCTCCTTCCCGGACAGTTACAATGAGCAGTTCTTC | CASSSFPDSYNEQFF
TRBJ2-7 | TRBV4-1 | NA | NA | TGCGCCAGCAGCCAAGATCCCCTTGGAGAGCAGTACTTC | CASSQDPLGEQYF
TRBJ1-2 | TRBV29-1 | NA | NA | TGCAGCGTTGTGGGAGGGGGAAAAGGCTACACCTTC | CSVVGGGKGYTF
TRBJ2-7 | TRBV28 | NA | NA | TGTGCCAGCAGGGGGAAGGACTACGAGCAGTACTTC | CASRGKDYEQYF
TRBJ1-4 | TRBV9 | TRBD1 | few | TGTGCCAGCAGCCACCGGACAGGGAATGAAAAACTGTTTTTT | CASSHRTGNEKLFF